A selection of T cell receptor beta chains follows, all from one sample in a study of blood T cell repertoires in COVID-19. Measured with immunoSEQ multiplex PCR; TCRdb has only the in-frame clones, and not every one. In the table there are under 150,000 clones, over 75% of which are singletons. The sample taken for sequencing was PBMCs or T cells enriched from blood (not recorded which). The receptors originated from a man in his forties or fifties in a cohort exposed to, infected with or recovered from COVID-19 (not recorded which). Each CDR3 is given with its conserved first and last residue. D genes are given only for firm matches. Expanded clones get a size class; other rows say once, few or many, or leave the size out.

d_call j_call clone_size cdr3_length v_call cdr3_aa cdr3_nt
TRBD2 TRBJ2-5 NA 14 TRBV29-1 CSVEERGGWETQYF TGCAGCGTTGAGGAGCGGGGGGGCTGGGAGACCCAGTACTTC
NA TRBJ2-1 NA 16 TRBV5-4 CASSTGPGLSYNEQFF TGTGCCAGCAGCACGGGTCCGGGTCTGTCCTACAATGAGCAGTTCTTC
TRBD1 TRBJ2-2 NA 12 TRBV6-5 CASSQDRGELFF TGTGCCAGCAGTCAGGACAGGGGTGAGCTGTTTTTT
TRBD1 TRBJ1-5 NA 17 TRBV5-1 CASSFFPYGTGDQPQHF TGCGCCAGCAGCTTCTTCCCTTACGGGACAGGAGATCAGCCCCAGCATTTT
NA TRBJ1-2 NA 11 TRBV12-3/TRBV12-4 CASSLYDGYTF TGTGCCAGCAGTTTATATGATGGCTACACCTTC
TRBD2 TRBJ2-7 NA 13 TRBV5-1 CASGAAGEYEQYF TGCGCCAGCGGCGCCGCGGGAGAATACGAGCAGTACTTC
NA TRBJ1-3 NA 15 TRBV18 CASSHPGVSGNTIYF TGTGCCAGCTCACACCCCGGGGTCTCTGGAAACACCATATATTTT
NA TRBJ2-5 NA 15 TRBV27 CASSLEWGVPETQYF TGTGCCAGCAGTTTAGAATGGGGAGTTCCCGAGACCCAGTACTTC
TRBD1 TRBJ2-2 NA 19 TRBV11-3 CASSLGVIEGQVSTGELFF TGTGCCAGCAGCTTAGGGGTTATAGAAGGACAGGTCTCCACCGGGGAGCTGTTTTTT
NA TRBJ2-1 NA 16 TRBV5-4 CASSLKTGVNYDEQFF TGTGCCAGCAGCTTAAAAACGGGAGTAAATTACGATGAGCAGTTCTTC
NA TRBJ2-5 NA 12 TRBV7-9 CASSLPVETQYF TGTGCCAGCAGCTTACCCGTGGAGACCCAGTACTTC
TRBD2 TRBJ2-5 once 16 TRBV3-1/TRBV3-2 CASSLGSGRARETQYF TGTGCCAGCAGCCTGGGTAGCGGGAGGGCCCGGGAGACCCAGTACTTC
TRBD2 TRBJ2-3 once 15 TRBV6-5 CASSYLAGSLDTQYF TGTGCCAGCAGTTACCTAGCGGGGAGCCTAGATACGCAGTATTTT
TRBD1 TRBJ1-1 few 14 TRBV3-1/TRBV3-2 CASRSTGMNTEAFF TGTGCCAGCAGGTCGACAGGGATGAACACTGAAGCTTTCTTT
NA TRBJ2-7 NA 14 TRBV5-1 CASSPAGTNYEQYF TGCGCCAGCAGCCCCGCCGGGACAAACTACGAGCAGTACTTC
NA TRBJ1-5 NA 18 TRBV5-8 CASSAGPGTPYSNQPQHF TGTGCCAGCAGCGCCGGACCGGGGACTCCCTATAGCAATCAGCCCCAGCATTTT
TRBD1 TRBJ2-3 few 16 TRBV7-2 CASSLRDSYYTDTQYF TGTGCCAGCAGCTTAAGGGACAGCTACTACACAGATACGCAGTATTTT
NA TRBJ2-2 NA 15 TRBV5-1 CASSQDRPNTGELFF TGCGCCAGCAGCCAGGACAGACCGAACACCGGGGAGCTGTTTTTT
TRBD1 TRBJ1-5 NA 15 TRBV6-6 CASSLTGGPNQPQHF TGTGCCAGCAGTCTAACAGGGGGTCCCAATCAGCCCCAGCATTTT
NA TRBJ2-7 NA 14 TRBV5-6 CASSLVDYPYEQYF TGTGCCAGCAGCTTGGTAGACTACCCCTACGAGCAGTACTTC
TRBD1 TRBJ1-2 NA 17 TRBV19 CASSIPAGGAYGYGYTF TGTGCCAGTAGTATACCCGCAGGGGGCGCATACGGGTATGGCTACACCTTC
NA TRBJ1-6 NA 13 TRBV7-2 CASSYGQISPLHF TGTGCCAGCAGCTATGGACAGATTTCACCCCTCCACTTT
TRBD1 TRBJ1-2 NA 15 TRBV14 CASSPQTGSSYGYTF TGTGCCAGCAGCCCTCAGACAGGGTCCTCCTATGGCTACACCTTC
TRBD1 TRBJ1-2 NA 14 TRBV28 CASSVPAGGYGYTF TGTGCCAGCAGTGTACCGGCAGGGGGCTATGGCTACACCTTC
NA TRBJ2-7 NA 13 TRBV24-1 CATSDLEGDEQYF TGTGCCACCAGTGATTTGGAAGGGGACGAGCAGTACTTC
NA TRBJ1-2 NA 14 TRBV6-1 CASSEALRGDGYTF TGTGCCAGCAGTGAAGCGCTTAGGGGCGATGGCTACACCTTC